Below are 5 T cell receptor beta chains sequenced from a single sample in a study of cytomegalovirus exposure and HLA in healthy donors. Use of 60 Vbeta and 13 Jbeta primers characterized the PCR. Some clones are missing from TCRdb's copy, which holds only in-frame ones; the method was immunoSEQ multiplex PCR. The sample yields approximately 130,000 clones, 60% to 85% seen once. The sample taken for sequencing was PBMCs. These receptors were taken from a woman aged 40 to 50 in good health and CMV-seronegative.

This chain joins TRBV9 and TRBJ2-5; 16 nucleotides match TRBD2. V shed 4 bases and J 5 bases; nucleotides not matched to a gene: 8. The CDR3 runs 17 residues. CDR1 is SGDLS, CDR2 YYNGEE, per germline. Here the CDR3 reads CASSLGTSGRARETQYF. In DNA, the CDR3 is TGTGCCAGCAGCCTGGGGACTAGCGGGAGGGCGAGGGAGACCCAGTACTTC.

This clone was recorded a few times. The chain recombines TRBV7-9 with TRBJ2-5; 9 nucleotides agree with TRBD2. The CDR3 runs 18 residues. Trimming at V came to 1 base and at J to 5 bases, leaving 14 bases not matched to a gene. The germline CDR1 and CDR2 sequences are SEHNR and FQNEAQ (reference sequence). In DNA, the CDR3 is TGTGCCAGCAGCTTAGGGGAGTGGAGAGCGGGAGGTCACGAGACCCAGTACTTC. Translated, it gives CASSLGEWRAGGHETQYF.

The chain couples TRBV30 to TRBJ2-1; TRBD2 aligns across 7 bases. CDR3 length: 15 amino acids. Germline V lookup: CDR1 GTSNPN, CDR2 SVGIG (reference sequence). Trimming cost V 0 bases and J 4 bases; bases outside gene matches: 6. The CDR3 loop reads CAWSVGTSVYNEQFF. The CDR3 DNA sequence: TGTGCCTGGAGTGTTGGAACTAGCGTATACAATGAGCAGTTCTTC.

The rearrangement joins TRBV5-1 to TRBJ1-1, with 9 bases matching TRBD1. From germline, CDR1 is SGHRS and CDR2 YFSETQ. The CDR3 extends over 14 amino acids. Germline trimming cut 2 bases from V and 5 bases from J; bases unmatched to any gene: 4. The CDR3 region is CASSFTGGETEAFF. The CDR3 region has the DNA TGCGCCAGCAGCTTTACAGGGGGCGAAACTGAAGCTTTCTTT.

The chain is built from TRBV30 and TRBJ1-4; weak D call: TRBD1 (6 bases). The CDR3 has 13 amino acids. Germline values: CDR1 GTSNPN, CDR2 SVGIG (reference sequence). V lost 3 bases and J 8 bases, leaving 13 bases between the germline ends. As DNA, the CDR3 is TGTGCCTGGAGCCCGGGGGGCGAAGAAAAACTGTTTTTT. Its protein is CAWSPGGEEKLFF. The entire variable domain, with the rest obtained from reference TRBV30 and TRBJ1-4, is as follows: SQTIHQWPATLVQPVGSPLSLECTVEGTSNPNLYWYRQAAGRGLQLLFYSVGIGQISSEVPQNLSASRPQDRQFILSSKKLLLSDSGFYLCAWSPGGEEKLFFGSGTQLSVL.